This T cell receptor beta chain is from a study of T cells after yellow fever vaccination. Overall study: CD3, CD45RA, CCR7 and CD95 staining defined sorted EM, EMRA, CM and Tscm cells. Study-level findings and limits: A limited proportion of clonotypes was detected within both the CD4 and CD8 compartments. At day 0, almost all vaccine-responding clonotypes escaped detection in the sorted memory subsets.

This clonotype was detected ten times or more. The authors made TCR cDNA by 5'RACE template switching, adding a universal primer site and UMIs. TCRdb reprocessed the 5' RACE reads via MiXCR and lists one record per CDR3 protein. Of about 30,000 distinct CDR3 sequences listed, over 5.5% were seen once; the top ten hold 20% to 25%. From germline, CDR1 is LNHDA and CDR2 SQIVND (reference sequence). The CDR3 spans 12 residues. V lost 5 bases and J lost 7, with 6 bases in between. The input for sequencing was PBMCs, either bulk or a sorted T-cell subset (CD4+, CD8+, memory, or dextramer-sorted; not recorded which), taken on the day of the yellow fever booster vaccination. This chain uses TRBV19 with TRBJ1-6; D is ambiguous. The clonotype originates from a young man who received the YFV17D yellow fever vaccine. The CDR3 protein is CASSVQNSPLHF. In nucleotides, the CDR3 is TGTGCCAGTAGTGTTCAGAATTCACCCCTCCACTTT.